This entry lists 10 T cell receptor beta chains sequenced from one sample in a study of blood T cell repertoires in COVID-19. Produced via immunoSEQ multiplex PCR; TCRdb's table is partial and in-frame only. The sample lists hundreds of thousands of clones, 80% to 90% occurring once. Sequenced: peripheral blood. Receptors originate from a man older than 75 with acute or convalescent COVID-19.

The CDR3 region is CASSPLAGGRNEQFF. The CDR3 nucleotides read TGTGCCAGCAGCCCACTAGCGGGGGGGCGCAATGAGCAGTTCTTC. The chain has TRBV14 and TRBJ2-1; 13 bases fit TRBD2. Trimming removed 4 bases from V and 6 bases from J; junction bases left unmatched: 3. The CDR3 has 15 amino acids. CDR1 and CDR2 from the germline V gene are SGHDN and FVKESK.

V gene TRBV11-2 combines with J gene TRBJ1-4, with TRBD1 matching 7 bases. With 3 bases clipped from V and 3 bases from J, the junction kept 4 bases outside the gene matches. Germline loops: CDR1 SGHAT, CDR2 FQNNGV. The CDR3 sequence is 15 residues long. The chain's CDR3 is CASSFSGGPNEKLFF. Written as DNA, the CDR3 is TGTGCCAGCAGCTTCTCAGGGGGTCCTAATGAAAAACTGTTTTTT.

CDR3 protein: CASSVGHLNTGELFF. The CDR3 bases are TGTGCCAGCAGCGTAGGGCACCTGAACACCGGGGAGCTGTTTTTT. The rearrangement uses TRBV9 and TRBJ2-2; D gene uncertain. The ends were cut back, 0 bases at V and 1 base at J, with 7 bases in the middle. There are 15 residues in the CDR3. Germline-derived CDR1 and CDR2 are SGDLS and YYNGEE.

The V and J genes are TRBV19 and TRBJ2-1, with 9 bases aligning to TRBD1. This CDR3 contains 14 residues. Germline loops: CDR1 LNHDA, CDR2 SQIVND (reference sequence). Trimming at V came to 7 bases and at J to 2 bases, leaving 3 bases not matched to a gene. CDR3 loop: CASKGTGPYNEQFF. CDR3 in DNA: TGTGCCAGTAAAGGGACAGGGCCCTACAATGAGCAGTTCTTC.

J is TRBJ1-6 and V is TRBV7-6, with D possibly being TRBD1 (5 bases). V was trimmed by 1 base and J by 10 bases, leaving 14 bases between them. The CDR3 sequence is 15 residues long. The V gene's germline CDR1 is SGHVS and CDR2 FNYEAQ. CDR3 nucleotide sequence: TGTGCCAGCAGCTTAGATGGGAGGAGGGGCTCACCCCTCCACTTT. Protein product: CASSLDGRRGSPLHF.

The chain carries TRBV7-2 and TRBJ2-3, with 7 nucleotides matching TRBD2. The CDR3 is 15 amino acids. CDR1 is SGHTA, CDR2 FQGNSA, per germline. Losses at the gene ends were 0 bases for V and 2 bases for J; bases not matched to a gene: 2. This CDR3 reads CASSLAGTTTDTQYF. The CDR3 bases are TGTGCCAGCAGCTTAGCAGGGACTACCACAGATACGCAGTATTTT.

The V gene is TRBV10-1, the J gene TRBJ2-7; unclear D gene. The germline V gene has CDR1 WNHNN and CDR2 SYGVQD (reference sequence). V was clipped by 1 base and J by 5 bases, with 9 bases between them. This CDR3 has 13 residues. Written as DNA, the CDR3 is TGCGCCAGCAGTGAGTATGAGCGAGACGAGCAGTACTTC. Translated, it gives CASSEYERDEQYF.

The chain combines TRBV7-6 with TRBJ2-1, with 7 bases fitting TRBD1. This CDR3 is built from 16 residues. Trimming removed 5 bases from V and 5 bases from J; junction bases left unmatched: 12. Germline lookup yields CDR1 SGHVS and CDR2 FNYEAQ. In DNA form, the CDR3 reads TGTGCCAGCAGCCCAAGCAGGGACAGAGGAAACAATGAGCAGTTCTTC. Its protein is CASSPSRDRGNNEQFF. Looking up the rest from reference TRBV7-6 and TRBJ2-1 gives the full variable domain: GAGVSQSPRYKVTKRGQDVALRCDPISGHVSLYWYRQALGQGPEFLTYFNYEAQQDKSGLPNDRFSAERPEGSISTLTIQRTEQRDSAMYRCASSPSRDRGNNEQFFGPGTRLTVL.

This chain connects TRBV28 to TRBJ1-2; weak D call: TRBD1 (5 bases). Germline assignment: CDR1 MDHEN and CDR2 SYDVKM. V was cut by 4 bases and J by 5 bases, with 17 bases left in between. The length of the CDR3 is 15 residues. The CDR3 is CASSSGPGGVYGYTF. Here the CDR3 DNA reads TGTGCCAGCAGTTCAGGCCCGGGGGGGGTTTATGGCTACACCTTC.

The V and J genes are TRBV27 and TRBJ1-5; TRBD1 is a possible D gene (5 bases). Trimming took 4 bases from V and 5 from J, leaving 12 bases between them. The CDR3 is 14 residues long. The V gene's germline CDR1 is MNHEY and CDR2 SMNVEV (reference sequence). The CDR3 loop reads CASSWNQGYQPQHF. The DNA for the CDR3 is TGTGCCAGCAGTTGGAATCAGGGCTATCAGCCCCAGCATTTT.